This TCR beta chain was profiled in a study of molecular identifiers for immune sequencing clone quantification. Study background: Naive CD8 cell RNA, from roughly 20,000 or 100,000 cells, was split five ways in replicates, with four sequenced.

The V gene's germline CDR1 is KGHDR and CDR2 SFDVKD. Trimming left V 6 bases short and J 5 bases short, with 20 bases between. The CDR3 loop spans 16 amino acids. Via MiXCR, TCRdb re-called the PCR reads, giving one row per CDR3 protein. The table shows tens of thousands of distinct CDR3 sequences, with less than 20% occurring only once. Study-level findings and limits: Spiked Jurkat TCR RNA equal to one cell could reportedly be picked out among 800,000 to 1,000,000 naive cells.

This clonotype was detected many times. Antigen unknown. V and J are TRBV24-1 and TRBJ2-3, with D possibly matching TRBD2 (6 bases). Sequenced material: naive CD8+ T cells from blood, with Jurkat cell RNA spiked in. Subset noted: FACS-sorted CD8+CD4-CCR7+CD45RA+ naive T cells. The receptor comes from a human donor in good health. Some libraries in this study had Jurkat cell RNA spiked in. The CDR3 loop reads CATSTERERDGDTQYF. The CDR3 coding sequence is TGTGCCACCAGTACTGAACGGGAGCGAGATGGAGATACGCAGTATTTT.